One sample yielded the 28 T cell receptor beta chains listed below, sequenced in a study of Ad26.COV2.S vaccination and SARS-CoV-2 variants. The treatment here: roughly 20 received Ad26.COV2.S at low or high dose, single or two shots; five or six received placebo; per-sample allocation not given. Collection of the samples took place on day 63 after the first injection of vaccine or placebo. TCRdb's copy holds only in-frame clones and misses some; the assay was immunoSEQ multiplex PCR. The repertoire includes about 680,000 clones, roughly 90% of them detected once, and around 1.5% sits in the top ten. Here the sequenced sample was peripheral blood, taken in a trial of Ad26.COV2.S vaccine versus placebo. The receptor set was obtained from a person aged 18-65 years who received the Ad26.COV2.S COVID-19 vaccine or a placebo.

Written as DNA, the CDR3 is TGTGCCAGCAGTTTGCAGGGGATGGGGGGCTACACCTTC. It specifies CASSLQGMGGYTF. This chain links TRBV5-4 with TRBJ1-2; a possible D gene is TRBD1 (6 bases). Germline-derived CDR1 and CDR2 are SGHNT and YYREEE (reference sequence). The CDR3 contains 13 residues. V lost 5 bases and J lost 8, with 16 bases in between.

This clone is a singleton in its sample. V and J are TRBV6-5 and TRBJ2-7; D unresolved. Germline CDR1 is MNHEY and CDR2 is SVGAGI. V lost 1 base and J 0 bases, leaving 13 bases between the germline ends. The CDR3 spans 16 residues. The CDR3 loop reads CASSYLGYASSYEQYF. In DNA form, the CDR3 reads TGTGCCAGCAGTTACTTAGGGTACGCAAGCTCCTACGAGCAGTACTTC.

A note on this clone: At one end the junction does not follow the germline gene, possibly because of a read error. The CDR3 loop reads CASSPGLAGGNNEQFF. DNA of the CDR3: TGTGCTAGCAGCCCGGGACTAGCGGGAGGTAACAATGAGCAGTTCTTC. J is TRBJ2-1 and V is TRBV7-7; 15 bases line up with TRBD2. Per the germline V gene, CDR1 is SSHAT and CDR2 is FNYEAQ (reference sequence). There are 16 residues in the CDR3.

The rearrangement links TRBV3-1 (or the pseudogene TRBV3-2) to TRBJ2-7; D ambiguous. Germline lookup yields CDR1 LGHDT and CDR2 YNNKEL (reference sequence). The V end lost 8 bases, the J end lost 5 bases, and 19 bases lay between the germline ends. CDR3 length equals 14 residues. CDR3 loop: CASGISPVGHEQYF. DNA of the CDR3: TGTGCCAGCGGTATTAGCCCAGTAGGGCACGAGCAGTACTTC.

The chain is built from TRBV5-8 and TRBJ2-7; D assignment may be TRBD1 or TRBD2 (6 bases each). V was shortened by 4 bases and J by 4 bases, with 12 bases between the two germline ends. Germline-derived CDR1 and CDR2 are SGHTS and YDEGEE. The CDR3 is 13 residues long. The CDR3 bases are TGTGCCAGCAGCGCAAGGGGGGAATACGAGCAGTACTTC. Amino acids: CASSARGEYEQYF.

The chain uses TRBV3-1 (or the pseudogene TRBV3-2) and TRBJ2-7; 8 bases line up with TRBD2. Germline CDR1 and CDR2: LGHDT and YNNKEL (reference sequence). The CDR3 extends over 16 amino acids. Trimming cost V 0 bases and J 1 base; bases outside gene matches: 5. CDR3 residues: CASSQDWASGSYEQYF. DNA of the CDR3: TGTGCCAGCAGCCAAGATTGGGCTAGCGGGTCCTACGAGCAGTACTTC.

The J gene is TRBJ1-3, the V gene TRBV7-9, with a weak D call TRBD1 (6 bases). CDR3 length: 16 residues. The V gene's germline CDR1 is SEHNR and CDR2 FQNEAQ (reference sequence). V gave up 5 bases and J gave up 4 bases, with 18 bases separating them. The CDR3 loop reads CASSQFGTLGGNTIYF. The CDR3, as DNA: TGTGCCAGCAGCCAATTCGGGACACTCGGCGGAAACACCATATATTTT.

The J gene is TRBJ1-4, the V gene TRBV7-9; D ambiguous. Per germline, CDR1 SEHNR and CDR2 FQNEAQ (reference sequence). V was shortened by 5 bases and J by 6 bases, with 10 bases between the two germline ends. The CDR3 consists of 13 residues. The CDR3 protein is CASSTPAHEKLFF. CDR3 in DNA: TGTGCCAGCAGCACGCCCGCCCATGAAAAACTGTTTTTT.

The chain joins TRBV6-5 to TRBJ1-5, with 9 positions matching TRBD1. Trimming took 6 bases from V and 4 from J; bases not matched to a gene: 4. The V gene's germline CDR1 is MNHEY and CDR2 SVGAGI. The CDR3 is 14 residues long. In nucleotides, the CDR3 is TGTGCCAGCAGCGCGGACAGGGGTAATCAGCCCCAGCATTTT. It codes for CASSADRGNQPQHF.

This clone was observed once. This rearrangement joins TRBV24-1 to TRBJ2-5; D may correspond to TRBD1 or TRBD2 (7 bases each). This CDR3 has 15 residues. Trimming left V 4 bases short and J 3 bases short, with 14 bases between. Germline CDR1 and CDR2: KGHDR and SFDVKD. The CDR3 coding sequence is TGTGCCACCAGTGAGGGAGGGACAGTCGAAGAGACCCAGTACTTC. As protein: CATSEGGTVEETQYF.

This chain connects TRBV9 to TRBJ1-3; D ambiguous. The CDR3 contains 16 residues. V shed 4 bases and J shed 2 bases, with 16 bases lying between them. Germline V gene lookup returns CDR1 SGDLS and CDR2 YYNGEE. Here the CDR3 reads CASSLSGGYTGNTIYF. The CDR3 coding sequence is TGTGCCAGCAGCCTCAGCGGAGGGTACACTGGAAACACCATATATTTT.

This clone was detected a few times. This rearrangement joins TRBV27 to TRBJ1-2, with TRBD1 matching over 7 bases. Germline V gene sequence: CDR1 MNHEY, CDR2 SMNVEV (reference sequence). This CDR3 contains 16 residues. V shed 4 bases, J shed 1 base, and the junction held 9 bases outside the gene matches. CDR3 nucleotides: TGTGCCAGCAGTTCCCTCGGGACAGTATTTAACTATGGCTACACCTTC. Protein sequence: CASSSLGTVFNYGYTF.

There are many counts of this clone. The chain couples TRBV19 to TRBJ1-1, with D uncertain. The germline V and J ends were trimmed by 4 bases and 0 bases, with 9 bases remaining between them. Germline-derived CDR1 and CDR2 are LNHDA and SQIVND (reference sequence). There are 14 residues in the CDR3. CDR3 protein: CASSRPGMNTEAFF. The CDR3, as DNA: TGTGCCAGTAGTAGACCTGGGATGAACACTGAAGCTTTCTTT.

The chain combines TRBV2 with TRBJ2-1, with D perhaps TRBD2 (6 bases). The CDR3 loop spans 16 amino acids. With 2 bases removed from V and 1 base from J, the gap between germline ends came to 12 bases. The V gene's germline CDR1 is SNHLY and CDR2 FYNNEI. CDR3 coding DNA: TGTGCCAGCAGTGAACCAGGTGGAGGGTCCTACAATGAGCAGTTCTTC. Protein: CASSEPGGGSYNEQFF.

The rearrangement links TRBV2 to TRBJ1-2; D possibly corresponds to TRBD1 (6 bases). The germline V and J ends were trimmed by 1 base and 7 bases, with 13 bases remaining between them. The length of the CDR3 is 14 residues. Germline CDR1 is SNHLY and CDR2 is FYNNEI. The CDR3 here is CASSEVETGIGYTF. For the CDR3, the DNA is TGTGCCAGCAGTGAAGTTGAGACAGGAATTGGCTACACCTTC.

The chain is built from TRBV10-3 and TRBJ2-3; a weak D match, TRBD1 (6 bases). V lost 6 bases, J lost 4 bases, and 14 bases lay in between. This CDR3 comprises 14 residues. Germline-derived CDR1 and CDR2 are ENHRY and SYGVKD. The CDR3 nucleotides read TGTGCCATCAGCCTACAGGGCGCCCCAGATACGCAGTATTTT. It translates to CAISLQGAPDTQYF.

The DNA for the CDR3 is TGTGCCAGCAGCTTATCAGACGCCCAGGCGTATCATTACGAGCAGTACTTC. Translating gives CASSLSDAQAYHYEQYF. This chain joins TRBV5-6 and TRBJ2-7, with D hard to call. CDR1 and CDR2 from the germline V gene are SGHDT and YYEEEE. This CDR3 has 17 amino acids. The V and J ends lost 2 bases and 4 bases respectively, with 22 bases between them.

This clone is a singleton in its sample. This chain uses TRBV7-9 with TRBJ1-2, with D unclear. The length of the CDR3 is 15 residues. Germline loops: CDR1 SEHNR, CDR2 FQNEAQ (reference sequence). V lost 4 bases and J lost 4, with 16 bases in between. The CDR3 nucleotides read TGTGCCAGCAGCTCTAGCTCCCAAGAGATCTATGGCTACACCTTC. Translating it yields CASSSSSQEIYGYTF.

The chain is built from TRBV11-1 and TRBJ1-6; perhaps TRBD1 as D (5 bases). This CDR3 region has 14 residues. The ends were cut back, 5 bases at V and 10 bases at J, with 15 bases in the middle. Germline CDR1 SGHAT, CDR2 FQDESV (reference sequence). CDR3 sequence reads: CASSRWGLQSPLHF. The CDR3 DNA sequence: TGTGCCAGCAGCCGCTGGGGCCTCCAATCACCCCTCCACTTT.

The rearrangement uses TRBV18 and TRBJ2-7; possible D gene TRBD1, 6 bases. There are 15 residues in the CDR3. From germline, CDR1 is KGHSH and CDR2 LQKENI. The V end lost 0 bases, the J end lost 2 bases, and 11 bases lay between the germline ends. CDR3 DNA sequence: TGTGCCAGCTCACCACCGGGGCAGGGGACCTACGAGCAGTACTTC. This sequence encodes CASSPPGQGTYEQYF. Drawing the rest from reference TRBV18 and TRBJ2-7, the complete variable domain is NAGVMQNPRHLVRRRGQEARLRCSPMKGHSHVYWYRQLPEEGLKFMVYLQKENIIDESGMPKERFSAEFPKEGPSILRIQQVVRGDSAAYFCASSPPGQGTYEQYFGPGTRLTVT.

The J gene is TRBJ2-5, the V gene TRBV11-3, with 9 bases fitting TRBD1. Germline CDR1 reads SGHNT; CDR2 reads YENEEA. With 1 base clipped from V and 2 bases from J, the junction kept 2 bases outside the gene matches. The CDR3 is 15 residues long. CDR3 nucleotide sequence: TGTGCCAGCAGCTTAGGAGGGACAGGGCAAGAGACCCAGTACTTC. Protein sequence: CASSLGGTGQETQYF.

The rearrangement links TRBV2 to TRBJ2-2, with 7 bases matching TRBD2. Germline CDR1 is SNHLY and CDR2 is FYNNEI. The length of the CDR3 is 15 residues. V dropped 10 bases and J dropped 3; count of bases not matched to a gene: 11. The CDR3 DNA is TGTGCCACCGACGCGGGAGAGACATACACCGGGGAGCTGTTTTTT. This codes for CATDAGETYTGELFF.

V and J are TRBV5-1 and TRBJ2-1; D call uncertain. V dropped 1 base and J dropped 1 base, with 9 bases sitting between them. The germline gives CDR1 SGHRS, CDR2 YFSETQ. CDR3 size: 15 residues. DNA of the CDR3: TGCGCCAGCAGCTTGAGTTACAGTTCCTACAATGAGCAGTTCTTC. The encoded protein is CASSLSYSSYNEQFF.

The chain links TRBV30 to TRBJ2-7, with D possibly matching TRBD1 (5 bases). The CDR3 length is 14 residues. The germline gives CDR1 GTSNPN, CDR2 SVGIG (reference sequence). Trimming took off 3 bases at V and 0 bases at J, with 12 bases between the two ends. CDR3 residues: CAWRSQGISYEQYF. In DNA form, the CDR3 reads TGTGCCTGGAGGAGTCAGGGAATCTCCTACGAGCAGTACTTC.

The V call is TRBV5-5, the J call TRBJ2-3; TRBD1 matches 11 bases. Germline V gene sequence: CDR1 SGHKS, CDR2 YYEKEE (reference sequence). The CDR3 is made up of 16 amino acids. The trim removed 1 base at V and 4 bases at J, leaving 5 bases unmatched. This CDR3 reads CASSLTGQGAADTQYF. The CDR3, as DNA: TGTGCCAGCAGCTTGACCGGACAGGGGGCTGCAGATACGCAGTATTTT. The variable domain in full, completed from reference TRBV5-5 and TRBJ2-3, reads DAGVTQSPTHLIKTRGQQVTLRCSPISGHKSVSWYQQVLGQGPQFIFQYYEKEERGRGNFPDRFSARQFPNYSSELNVNALLLGDSALYLCASSLTGQGAADTQYFGPGTRLTVL.

This chain uses TRBV24-1 with TRBJ2-5, with D unresolved. Per germline, CDR1 KGHDR and CDR2 SFDVKD. The CDR3 has 13 amino acids. V was cut by 0 bases and J by 5 bases, with 6 bases left in between. CDR3 residues: CATSDLVSETQYF. In DNA, the CDR3 is TGTGCCACCAGTGATTTGGTTTCCGAGACCCAGTACTTC.

Only a few counts were recorded for this clone. The V gene is TRBV15, the J gene TRBJ2-7, with 9 bases aligning to TRBD1. Trimming cost V 1 base and J 3 bases; bases outside gene matches: 7. The CDR3 spans 16 residues. CDR1 LNHNV and CDR2 YYDKDF come from the germline V gene (reference sequence). The CDR3 here is CATSRGKGQGVYEQYF. CDR3 coding DNA: TGTGCCACCAGCAGAGGCAAGGGACAGGGCGTCTACGAGCAGTACTTC.

This clone was counted between two and nine times. The V and J genes are TRBV5-1 and TRBJ1-3; D gene unclear. Trimming stripped 5 bases from V and 5 bases from J, with 5 bases between. The CDR3 runs 11 residues. From germline, CDR1 is SGHRS and CDR2 YFSETQ. Here the CDR3 DNA reads TGCGCCAGCAGAGAACGAAACACCATATATTTT. This sequence encodes CASRERNTIYF.